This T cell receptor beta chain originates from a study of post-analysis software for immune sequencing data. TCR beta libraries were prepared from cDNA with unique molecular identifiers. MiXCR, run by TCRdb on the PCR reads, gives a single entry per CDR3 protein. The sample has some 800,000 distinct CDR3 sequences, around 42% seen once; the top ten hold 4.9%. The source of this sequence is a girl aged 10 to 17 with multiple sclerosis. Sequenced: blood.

In DNA, the CDR3 is TGCAGCGGTCCCATAAGAGATACGCAGTATTTT. This codes for CSGPIRDTQYF. The rearrangement joins TRBV29-1 to TRBJ2-3, with D uncertain. The CDR3 contains 11 residues. Germline V gene data show CDR1 as SQVTM and CDR2 as ANQGSEA. Trimming cost V 7 bases and J 5 bases, with 10 bases left between them.